Each of the 21 T cell receptor beta chains below was sequenced from the same sample in a study of beta chain features in type 1 diabetes. Every bit of the isolated RNA underwent reverse transcription, so sequencing read expressed TCRB transcripts. Assay: immunoSEQ multiplex PCR; the TCRdb copy retains only in-frame clones and omits some. The table records 390,000 or so clones, approximately 15% of them present only once. Source material: naive CD4+ T cells from blood. The receptors were gathered from a man aged 25-40 years in good health.

In its sample, this clone was seen a few times. This chain joins TRBV6-5 and TRBJ2-1, with TRBD2 matching 7 bases. CDR1 is MNHEY, CDR2 SVGAGI, per germline. CDR3 length: 15 amino acids. Losses at the gene ends were 4 bases for V and 0 bases for J; bases not matched to a gene: 3. Here the CDR3 reads CASSSLAASYNEQFF. The CDR3 DNA follows: TGTGCCAGCAGTTCCCTAGCGGCCTCCTACAATGAGCAGTTCTTC.

The chain is built from TRBV29-1 and TRBJ2-5; D ambiguous. CDR3 length: 13 amino acids. Germline CDR1 is SQVTM and CDR2 is ANQGSEA. The germline V and J ends were trimmed by 8 bases and 1 base, with 14 bases remaining between them. The CDR3 sequence is CSSFLGTQETQYF. As DNA, the CDR3 is TGCAGCTCCTTTTTGGGAACCCAAGAGACCCAGTACTTC.

This clone was recorded a few times. Other DNA sequences of this sample code for an identical CDR3. The chain has TRBV28 and TRBJ1-5; D gene uncertain. The CDR3 runs 11 residues. V was trimmed by 4 bases and J by 5 bases, leaving 3 bases between them. Germline V CDR1 and CDR2: MDHEN, SYDVKM. The CDR3: CASSSDQPQHF. The CDR3 region has the DNA TGTGCCAGCAGTTCCGATCAGCCCCAGCATTTT.

The V call is TRBV30, the J call TRBJ1-1; no reliable D call. Trimming shortened V by 3 bases and J by 6 bases, and 20 bases separated the two germline ends. The germline CDR1 and CDR2 sequences are GTSNPN and SVGIG (reference sequence). This CDR3 comprises 15 residues. This chain's CDR3 is CAWRAQREVWSEAFF. As DNA, the CDR3 is TGTGCCTGGAGGGCACAAAGGGAAGTGTGGTCTGAAGCTTTCTTT.

This chain links TRBV5-1 with TRBJ2-5; D perhaps matches TRBD2 (5 bases). CDR1 and CDR2 from the germline V gene are SGHRS and YFSETQ. V was pared by 2 bases and J by 5 bases, with 13 bases between. CDR3 length: 14 amino acids. CDR3 sequence: CASSFKSSEETQYF. The CDR3 DNA sequence: TGCGCCAGCAGCTTCAAAAGTAGCGAGGAGACCCAGTACTTC.

V and J are TRBV25-1 and TRBJ1-2; a weak D match, TRBD1 (6 bases). In germline, CDR1 is MGHDK, CDR2 SYGVNS. V was cut by 6 bases and J by 7 bases, with 12 bases left in between. The CDR3 totals 12 residues. The CDR3 DNA is TGTGCCAGCAGACAGGGTTCAACTGGCTACACCTTC. This gives the protein CASRQGSTGYTF.

The V and J genes are TRBV19 and TRBJ2-1; D not resolved. The germline gives CDR1 LNHDA, CDR2 SQIVND (reference sequence). The CDR3 contains 13 residues. Deletions cut 1 base from V and 7 bases from J, with 8 bases between. For the CDR3, the DNA is TGTGCCAGTAGTATAGGTCGCAGAAATGAGCAGTTCTTC. As protein: CASSIGRRNEQFF.

J is TRBJ2-7 and V is TRBV6-1; maybe TRBD2 (5 bases). The CDR3 has 15 residues. V lost 5 bases and J lost 3, with 17 bases in between. Per the germline V gene, CDR1 is MNHNS and CDR2 is SASEGT. CDR3 DNA sequence: TGTGCCAGCAGTTTACTACTAGACACATACTACGAGCAGTACGTC. This gives the protein CASSLLLDTYYEQYV.

This clone was seen more than once but under ten times. The V call is TRBV7-2, the J call TRBJ2-7; possibly TRBD1 or TRBD2 for D (5 bases each). Trimming pared 2 bases from V and 3 bases from J, leaving 20 bases between. There are 17 residues in the CDR3. Germline V CDR1 and CDR2: SGHTA, FQGNSA. CDR3 region: CASSLQGRTSGDYEQYF. The DNA for the CDR3 is TGTGCCAGCAGCTTACAGGGTCGTACTAGTGGGGACTACGAGCAGTACTTC.

This clone has more than one count but fewer than ten. This rearrangement joins TRBV4-3 to TRBJ2-3; 12 bases are shared with TRBD2. This CDR3 contains 16 residues. Germline V lookup: CDR1 LGHNA, CDR2 YSLEER. Germline trimming cut 2 bases from V and 4 bases from J; bases unmatched to any gene: 4. CDR3: CASSQQLAGGSDTQYF. The CDR3 DNA sequence: TGCGCCAGCAGCCAACAACTAGCGGGGGGTTCAGATACGCAGTATTTT.

The chain is built from TRBV9 and TRBJ2-1; the D gene could be TRBD1 or TRBD2 (5 bases each). Trimming cost V 4 bases and J 3 bases, with 17 bases left between them. The length of the CDR3 is 16 residues. CDR1 is SGDLS and CDR2 is YYNGEE in the germline V gene. The CDR3 region has the DNA TGTGCCAGCAGCTGGGACCCCAACCCCTACTACAATGAGCAGTTCTTC. It yields the protein CASSWDPNPYYNEQFF.

This clone occurred once. The chain carries TRBV30 and TRBJ1-2; weak D call: TRBD1 (6 bases). V was shortened by 4 bases and J by 2 bases, with 20 bases between the two germline ends. The germline V gene has CDR1 GTSNPN and CDR2 SVGIG (reference sequence). The CDR3 is 16 residues long. The CDR3 loop reads CAWIKQGRRENYGYTF. CDR3 in DNA: TGTGCCTGGATTAAACAGGGCCGTAGGGAAAACTATGGCTACACCTTC.

The chain combines TRBV11-1 with TRBJ2-7; 11 bases align to TRBD2. After removal of 5 bases from V and 3 bases from J, the junction contained 12 bases not matched to a gene. The CDR3 has 17 amino acids. Germline CDR1 is SGHAT and CDR2 is FQDESV (reference sequence). CDR3 DNA: TGTGCCAGCAGCCCCTTAGCGGGAGGGCCTCCCCTCTACGAGCAGTACGTC. Protein: CASSPLAGGPPLYEQYV.

In this sample, this clone turned up once. The rearrangement links TRBV4-1 to TRBJ1-4; D not certain. Deletions cut 1 base from V and 8 bases from J, with 8 bases between. The CDR3 is 13 amino acids. CDR1 and CDR2 (germline): MGHRA, YSYEKL. The CDR3 reads CASSQVRREKLFF. CDR3 nucleotides: TGCGCCAGCAGCCAAGTGCGGCGGGAAAAACTGTTTTTT.

This clone was detected only a few times. The chain combines TRBV27 with TRBJ2-3; D call uncertain. This CDR3 has 13 amino acids. Germline V gives CDR1 MNHEY, CDR2 SMNVEV (reference sequence). V lost 7 bases and J lost 1, with 9 bases in between. CDR3 region: CASIQLGTDTQYF. The CDR3 DNA follows: TGTGCCAGCATCCAGCTGGGCACAGATACGCAGTATTTT.

The V gene is TRBV5-1, the J gene TRBJ2-1; D is perhaps TRBD2 (6 bases). Germline V gene data show CDR1 as SGHRS and CDR2 as YFSETQ. The CDR3 runs to 12 residues. Deletions cut 4 bases from V and 8 bases from J, with 10 bases between. The CDR3 DNA is TGCGCCAGCAGCCACGGGGAGGATGAGCAGTTCTTC. It encodes CASSHGEDEQFF. The full variable domain, in which reference TRBV5-1 and TRBJ2-1 provide the parts outside the CDR3, is KAGVTQTPRYLIKTRGQQVTLSCSPISGHRSVSWYQQTPGQGLQFLFEYFSETQRNKGNFPGRFSGRQFSNSRSEMNVSTLELGDSALYLCASSHGEDEQFFGPGTRLTVL.

This clone occurred a few times. This chain joins TRBV30 and TRBJ2-2; 11 nucleotides match TRBD2. The CDR3 is made up of 15 amino acids. The V and J ends lost 3 bases and 1 base, in that order; junction bases with no gene match: 1. CDR1 GTSNPN and CDR2 SVGIG come from the germline V gene (reference sequence). CDR3 sequence reads: CAWRTSGRNTGELFF. The CDR3 nucleotides are TGTGCCTGGAGAACTAGCGGGAGGAACACCGGGGAGCTGTTTTTT.

The chain carries TRBV2 and TRBJ1-2, with a weak D call TRBD1 (5 bases). Germline V gives CDR1 SNHLY, CDR2 FYNNEI. The CDR3 has 16 residues. Trimming cost V 5 bases and J 3 bases, with 19 bases left between them. DNA for the CDR3: TGTGCCAGCAGTAAGCGTACAGGCGGTCGACACTATGGCTACACCTTC. This sequence encodes CASSKRTGGRHYGYTF.

This clone has only a few counts. The genes are TRBV9 and TRBJ2-1; D may be TRBD2 (6 bases). V lost 0 bases and J lost 4, with 14 bases in between. Germline lookup yields CDR1 SGDLS and CDR2 YYNGEE. There are 16 residues in the CDR3. CDR3 region: CASSVDGTLPYNEQFF. CDR3 in DNA: TGTGCCAGCAGCGTAGATGGGACTCTACCATACAATGAGCAGTTCTTC. The full variable domain, with the rest looked up from reference TRBV9 and TRBJ2-1, is DSGVTQTPKHLITATGQRVTLRCSPRSGDLSVYWYQQSLDQGLQFLIQYYNGEERAKGNILERFSAQQFPDLHSELNLSSLELGDSALYFCASSVDGTLPYNEQFFGPGTRLTVL.

Only a few counts were recorded for this clone. The sample contains more than one DNA sequence encoding this CDR3. The V gene is TRBV30, the J gene TRBJ2-6; no reliable D call. V lost 0 bases and J 2 bases, leaving 8 bases between the germline ends. This CDR3 contains 15 residues. CDR1 and CDR2 from the germline V gene are GTSNPN and SVGIG (reference sequence). Written as DNA, the CDR3 is TGTGCCTGGAGTGTACGTAGGGCTGGGGCCAACGTCCTGACTTTC. This translates into CAWSVRRAGANVLTF. Combining the CDR3 with reference TRBV30 and TRBJ2-6 gives the whole variable domain SQTIHQWPATLVQPVGSPLSLECTVEGTSNPNLYWYRQAAGRGLQLLFYSVGIGQISSEVPQNLSASRPQDRQFILSSKKLLLSDSGFYLCAWSVRRAGANVLTFGAGSRLTVL.

This clone turned up a few times. The chain is built from TRBV9 and TRBJ1-1; TRBD1 might be the D (5 bases). V lost 7 bases to trimming and J lost 6 bases, with 25 bases between them. Germline V gene data show CDR1 as SGDLS and CDR2 as YYNGEE. This CDR3 is 16 amino acids long. The chain's CDR3 is CASPLLRVGRGPEAFF. The CDR3, as DNA: TGTGCCAGCCCCCTCCTAAGGGTGGGGCGGGGTCCTGAAGCTTTCTTT.